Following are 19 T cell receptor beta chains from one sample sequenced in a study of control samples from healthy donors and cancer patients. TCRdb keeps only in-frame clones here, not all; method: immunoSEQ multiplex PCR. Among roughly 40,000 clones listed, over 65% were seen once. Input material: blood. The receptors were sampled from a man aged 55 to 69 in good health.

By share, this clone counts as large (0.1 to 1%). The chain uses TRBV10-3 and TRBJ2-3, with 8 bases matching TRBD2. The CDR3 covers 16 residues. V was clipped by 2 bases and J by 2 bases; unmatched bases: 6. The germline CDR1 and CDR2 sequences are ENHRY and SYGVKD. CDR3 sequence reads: CAISETAGAATDTQYF. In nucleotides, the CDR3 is TGTGCCATCAGTGAGACAGCGGGAGCCGCCACAGATACGCAGTATTTT.

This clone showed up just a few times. In nucleotides, the CDR3 is TGTGCCAGCAGCCAATCTAGCGGATGGCAGCAGTACTTC. It translates to CASSQSSGWQQYF. This chain connects TRBV14 to TRBJ2-7; 7 bases agree with TRBD2. The junction had 6 bases not matched to a gene; V was cut back by 2 bases and J by 8 bases. The germline V gene encodes CDR1 SGHDN and CDR2 FVKESK. This CDR3 is built from 13 residues.

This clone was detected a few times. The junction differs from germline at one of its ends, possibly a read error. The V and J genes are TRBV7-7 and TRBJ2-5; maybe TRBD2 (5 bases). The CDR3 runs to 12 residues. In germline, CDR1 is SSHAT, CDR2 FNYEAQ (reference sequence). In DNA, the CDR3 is TGTGCTAGCAGCTTTCATGAGGGGACCCAGTACTTC. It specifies CASSFHEGTQYF.

The CDR3 coding sequence is TGTGCCAGCAGTTTATCGTCTCGGGGTCAACCTAACTATGGCTACACCTTC. The encoded protein is CASSLSSRGQPNYGYTF. The genes are TRBV27 and TRBJ1-2; no firm D call. The length of the CDR3 is 17 residues. Germline values: CDR1 MNHEY, CDR2 SMNVEV (reference sequence). The ends were cut back, 0 bases at V and 0 bases at J, with 14 bases in the middle.

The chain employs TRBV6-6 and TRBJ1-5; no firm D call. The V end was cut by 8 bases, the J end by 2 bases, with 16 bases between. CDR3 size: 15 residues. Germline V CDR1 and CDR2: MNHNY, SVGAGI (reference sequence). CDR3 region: CASEVGLGGNQPQHF. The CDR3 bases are TGTGCCAGCGAGGTGGGGTTGGGAGGCAATCAGCCCCAGCATTTT.

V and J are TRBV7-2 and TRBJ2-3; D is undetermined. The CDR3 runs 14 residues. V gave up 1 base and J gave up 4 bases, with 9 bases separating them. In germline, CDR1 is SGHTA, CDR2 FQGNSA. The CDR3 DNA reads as TGTGCCAGCAGCTTAGAGTCGCGTTCAGATACGCAGTATTTT. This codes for CASSLESRSDTQYF.

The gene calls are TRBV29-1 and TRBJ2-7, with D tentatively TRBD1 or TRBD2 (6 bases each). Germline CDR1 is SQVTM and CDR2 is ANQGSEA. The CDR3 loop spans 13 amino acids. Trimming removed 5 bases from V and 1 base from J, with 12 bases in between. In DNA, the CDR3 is TGCAGCGTTTACGGGGGACAATCCTACGAGCAGTACTTC. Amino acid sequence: CSVYGGQSYEQYF.

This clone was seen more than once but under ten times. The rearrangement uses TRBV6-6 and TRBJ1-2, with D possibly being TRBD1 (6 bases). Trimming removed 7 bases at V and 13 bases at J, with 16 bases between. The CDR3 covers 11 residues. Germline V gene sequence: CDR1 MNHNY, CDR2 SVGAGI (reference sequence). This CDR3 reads CASTIGGIGTF. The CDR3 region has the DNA TGTGCCAGCACCATAGGGGGGATTGGCACCTTC.

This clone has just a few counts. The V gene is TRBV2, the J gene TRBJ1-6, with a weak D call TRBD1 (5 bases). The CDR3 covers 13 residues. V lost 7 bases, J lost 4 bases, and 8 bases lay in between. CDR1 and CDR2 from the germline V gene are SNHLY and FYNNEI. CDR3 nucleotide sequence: TGTGCCAGCATCAGGGCTTATAATTCACCCCTCCACTTT. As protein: CASIRAYNSPLHF.

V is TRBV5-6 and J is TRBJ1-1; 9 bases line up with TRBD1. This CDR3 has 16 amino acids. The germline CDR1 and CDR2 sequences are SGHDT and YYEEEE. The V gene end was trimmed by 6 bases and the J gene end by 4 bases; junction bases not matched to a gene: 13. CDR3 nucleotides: TGTGCCAGCATCGGACAGGGGCAGTTCGTGAGCACTGAAGCTTTCTTT. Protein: CASIGQGQFVSTEAFF.

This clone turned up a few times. The CDR3 bases are TGTGCCAGCAGTTACTCTTACAGGGTTAATTCACCCCTCCACTTT. This sequence encodes CASSYSYRVNSPLHF. The V gene is TRBV6-2 or TRBV6-3, the J gene TRBJ1-6; TRBD1 is a possible D gene (6 bases). The germline CDR1 and CDR2 sequences are MNHEY and SVGEGT. V was clipped by 0 bases and J by 6 bases, with 9 bases between them. This CDR3 is 15 amino acids long.

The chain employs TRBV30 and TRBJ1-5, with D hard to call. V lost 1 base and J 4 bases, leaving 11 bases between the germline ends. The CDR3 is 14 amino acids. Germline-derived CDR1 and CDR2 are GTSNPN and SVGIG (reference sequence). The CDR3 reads CAWSDLVRNQPQHF. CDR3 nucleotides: TGTGCCTGGAGTGACCTCGTCCGAAATCAGCCCCAGCATTTT.

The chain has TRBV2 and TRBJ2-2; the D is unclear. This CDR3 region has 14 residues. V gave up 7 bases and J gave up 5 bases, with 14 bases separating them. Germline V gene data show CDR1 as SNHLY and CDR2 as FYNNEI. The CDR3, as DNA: TGTGCCAGCAACCAAGGGCGGATAACCGGGGAGCTGTTTTTT. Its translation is CASNQGRITGELFF.

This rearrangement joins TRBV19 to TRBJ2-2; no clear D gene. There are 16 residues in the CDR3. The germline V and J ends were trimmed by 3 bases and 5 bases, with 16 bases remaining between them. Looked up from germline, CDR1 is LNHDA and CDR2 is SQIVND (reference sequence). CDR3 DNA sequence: TGTGCCAGTAGTATTGAGCCCGTACGAAGGACCGGGGAGCTGTTTTTT. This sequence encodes CASSIEPVRRTGELFF. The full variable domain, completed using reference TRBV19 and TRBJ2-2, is DGGITQSPKYLFRKEGQNVTLSCEQNLNHDAMYWYRQDPGQGLRLIYYSQIVNDFQKGDIAEGYSVSREKKESFPLTVTSAQKNPTAFYLCASSIEPVRRTGELFFGEGSRLTVL.

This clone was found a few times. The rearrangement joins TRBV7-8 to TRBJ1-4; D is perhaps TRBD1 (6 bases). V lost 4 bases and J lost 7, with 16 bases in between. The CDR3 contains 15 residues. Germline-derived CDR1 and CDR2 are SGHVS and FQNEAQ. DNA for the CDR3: TGTGCCAGCAGCTCATACAGGGAAAGGGGTGAAAAACTGTTTTTT. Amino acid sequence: CASSSYRERGEKLFF.

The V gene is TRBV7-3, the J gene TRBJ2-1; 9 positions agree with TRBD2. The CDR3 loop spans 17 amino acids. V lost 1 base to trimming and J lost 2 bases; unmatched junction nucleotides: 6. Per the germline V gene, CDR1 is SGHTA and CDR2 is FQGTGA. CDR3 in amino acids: CASSLIPAGGPYNEQFF. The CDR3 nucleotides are TGTGCCAGCAGCTTAATCCCAGCGGGAGGCCCCTACAATGAGCAGTTCTTC.

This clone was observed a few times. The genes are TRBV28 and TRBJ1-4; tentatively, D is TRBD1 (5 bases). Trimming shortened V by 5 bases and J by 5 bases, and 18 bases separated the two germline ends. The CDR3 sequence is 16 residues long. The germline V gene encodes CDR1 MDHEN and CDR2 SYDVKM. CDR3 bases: TGTGCCAGCAGTGGGGGTGGCGGGGGTCTCAATGAAAAACTGTTTTTT. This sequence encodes CASSGGGGGLNEKLFF. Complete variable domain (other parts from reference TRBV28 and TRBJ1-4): DVKVTQSSRYLVKRTGEKVFLECVQDMDHENMFWYRQDPGLGLRLIYFSYDVKMKEKGDIPEGYSVSREKKERFSLILESASTNQTSMYLCASSGGGGGLNEKLFFGSGTQLSVL.

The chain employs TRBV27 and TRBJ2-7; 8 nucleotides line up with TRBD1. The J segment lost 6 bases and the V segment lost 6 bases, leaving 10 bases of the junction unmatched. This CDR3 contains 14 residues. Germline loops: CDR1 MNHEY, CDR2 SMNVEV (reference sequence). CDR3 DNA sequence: TGTGCCAGCAGGAAGGACAGGGTAGGGTCCGAGCAGTACTTC. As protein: CASRKDRVGSEQYF.

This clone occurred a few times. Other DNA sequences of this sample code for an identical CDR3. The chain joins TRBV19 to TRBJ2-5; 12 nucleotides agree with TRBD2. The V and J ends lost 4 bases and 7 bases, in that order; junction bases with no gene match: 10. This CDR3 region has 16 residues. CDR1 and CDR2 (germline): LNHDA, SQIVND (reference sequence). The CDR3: CASSSRTSGERMTQYF. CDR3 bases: TGTGCCAGTAGTAGCAGGACTAGCGGGGAGCGTATGACCCAGTACTTC. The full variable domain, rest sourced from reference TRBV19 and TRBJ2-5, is DGGITQSPKYLFRKEGQNVTLSCEQNLNHDAMYWYRQDPGQGLRLIYYSQIVNDFQKGDIAEGYSVSREKKESFPLTVTSAQKNPTAFYLCASSSRTSGERMTQYFGPGTRLLVL.